These 15 T cell receptor beta chains were all obtained from the same sample, sequenced in a study of T-cell memory formation after mild COVID-19. TCRdb re-called the 5' RACE reads through MiXCR, storing one row per CDR3 protein. The data show hundreds of thousands of distinct CDR3 sequences, more than 15% seen once. Sequences were obtained from PBMCs or a T cell subset sorted from them (not recorded which). The origin of the receptors is an adult woman who had mild COVID-19 (a few samples of this study predate the infection). Cell type and time point are not known.

The J gene is TRBJ1-6, the V gene TRBV5-5; D unclear. Germline V gene lookup returns CDR1 SGHKS and CDR2 YYEKEE (reference sequence). The CDR3 is 15 residues long. V gave up 2 bases and J gave up 10 bases, with 16 bases separating them. The DNA of the CDR3 is TGTGCCAGCAGCTTTGAGTTTACGGCTAAGTCACCCCTCCACTTT. Translating gives CASSFEFTAKSPLHF.

This chain joins TRBV20-1 and TRBJ2-7, with D perhaps TRBD2 (6 bases). V lost 0 bases to trimming and J lost 1 base, with 13 bases between them. Germline V lookup: CDR1 DFQATT, CDR2 SNEGSKA (reference sequence). This CDR3 contains 15 residues. The CDR3 here is CSARDFGGVSYEQYF. In DNA, the CDR3 is TGCAGTGCTAGAGATTTTGGCGGGGTTTCCTACGAGCAGTACTTC.

This sequence joins TRBV4-3 and TRBJ2-5, with 7 bases fitting TRBD1. The length of the CDR3 is 15 residues. The J segment lost 4 bases and the V segment lost 2 bases, leaving 7 bases of the junction unmatched. Germline assignment: CDR1 LGHNA and CDR2 YSLEER. CDR3 loop: CASSQNRGRGETQYF. The CDR3 DNA reads as TGCGCCAGCAGCCAAAACAGGGGAAGAGGAGAGACCCAGTACTTC.

In its sample, this clonotype was seen a few times. CDR3: CASSHLGLDSYNEQFF. The DNA for the CDR3 is TGTGCCAGCAGCCATCTAGGACTCGACAGTTACAATGAGCAGTTCTTC. The J gene is TRBJ2-1, the V gene TRBV11-2; D may correspond to TRBD1 or TRBD2 (5 bases each). V gave up 5 bases and J gave up 4 bases, with 18 bases separating them. CDR1 is SGHAT and CDR2 is FQNNGV in the germline V gene. This CDR3 is built from 16 residues.

The V call is TRBV7-8, the J call TRBJ2-1; D perhaps matches TRBD1 (6 bases). There are 16 residues in the CDR3. Germline lookup yields CDR1 SGHVS and CDR2 FQNEAQ. V was shortened by 4 bases and J by 6 bases, with 19 bases between the two germline ends. In DNA, the CDR3 is TGTGCCAGCAGCTCCCGCCCGGGGACACAGGTCAATGAGCAGTTCTTC. Translation gives CASSSRPGTQVNEQFF. Based on the CDR3 plus reference TRBV7-8 and TRBJ2-1, the full variable domain is GAGVSQSPRYKVAKRGQDVALRCDPISGHVSLFWYQQALGQGPEFLTYFQNEAQLDKSGLPSDRFFAERPEGSVSTLKIQRTQQEDSAVYLCASSSRPGTQVNEQFFGPGTRLTVL.

Ten or more counts support this clonotype. J is TRBJ2-5 and V is TRBV7-9; D remains unclear. Looked up from germline, CDR1 is SEHNR and CDR2 is FQNEAQ (reference sequence). The V and J ends lost 5 bases and 4 bases respectively, with 2 bases between them. This CDR3 contains 10 residues. The CDR3: CASSRETQYF. CDR3 coding DNA: TGTGCCAGCAGCCGAGAGACCCAGTACTTC.

This clonotype was picked up a small number of times. The CDR3 bases are TGTGCCAGCTCAGGAGGGAGCGGTGCCGAGCAGTACTTC. Translating gives CASSGGSGAEQYF. V gene TRBV18 combines with J gene TRBJ2-7; the D gene is possibly TRBD2 (6 bases). CDR3 length equals 13 residues. The V end was cut by 5 bases, the J end by 6 bases, with 14 bases between. Per germline, CDR1 KGHSH and CDR2 LQKENI.

This clonotype was recorded a few times. This sequence joins TRBV13 and TRBJ1-1, with D unclear. CDR1 is PRHDT and CDR2 is FYEKMQ in the germline V gene (reference sequence). V was cut by 8 bases and J by 4 bases, with 17 bases left in between. The CDR3 is 14 residues long. CDR3 loop: CASGSFQLLTEAFF. The CDR3, as DNA: TGTGCCAGCGGCAGTTTTCAATTACTCACTGAAGCTTTCTTT.

This clonotype was observed at least ten times. The chain couples TRBV19 to TRBJ2-7; D not certain. CDR1 LNHDA and CDR2 SQIVND come from the germline V gene (reference sequence). This CDR3 has 14 residues. V was shortened by 5 bases and J by 3 bases, with 14 bases between the two germline ends. The CDR3 here is CASSSPGVSYEQYF. The DNA of the CDR3 is TGTGCCAGTAGTTCACCAGGAGTTAGCTACGAGCAGTACTTC. Together with reference TRBV19 and TRBJ2-7, the CDR3 gives the full variable domain: DGGITQSPKYLFRKEGQNVTLSCEQNLNHDAMYWYRQDPGQGLRLIYYSQIVNDFQKGDIAEGYSVSREKKESFPLTVTSAQKNPTAFYLCASSSPGVSYEQYFGPGTRLTVT.

This clonotype has a handful of counts. This sequence joins TRBV14 and TRBJ2-1, with D perhaps matching TRBD2 (5 bases). This CDR3 comprises 14 residues. Per the germline V gene, CDR1 is SGHDN and CDR2 is FVKESK. V was clipped by 4 bases and J by 3 bases, with 10 bases between them. The CDR3 DNA is TGTGCCAGCAGCCCCTGGGGAGACTACAATGAGCAGTTCTTC. Its protein product is CASSPWGDYNEQFF.

The table lists this clonotype with many counts. The chain is built from TRBV12-3 or TRBV12-4 and TRBJ2-7; D is perhaps TRBD2 (5 bases). Trimming pared 3 bases from V and 2 bases from J, leaving 8 bases between. The length of the CDR3 is 13 residues. CDR3 nucleotide sequence: TGTGCCAGCAGTTTTCGGGGTACCTACGAGCAGTACTTC. Amino acids: CASSFRGTYEQYF.

This clonotype was recorded a few times. This chain links TRBV24-1 with TRBJ2-1; 15 bases agree with TRBD2. V trimming: 4 bases; J trimming: 3 bases; junction bases outside the gene matches: 15. CDR1 and CDR2 (germline): KGHDR, SFDVKD. CDR3 length: 21 residues. In nucleotides, the CDR3 is TGTGCCACCAGTGACCATGCCCGGACTAGCGGGAGGGCCGGGGTCTACAATGAGCAGTTCTTC. This sequence encodes CATSDHARTSGRAGVYNEQFF.

V and J are TRBV5-6 and TRBJ2-1; 7 bases are a match to TRBD1. CDR1 is SGHDT, CDR2 YYEEEE, per germline. V dropped 3 bases and J dropped 9; count of bases not matched to a gene: 0. The CDR3 has 11 residues. CDR3 protein: CASSWDSEQFF. The CDR3 DNA reads TGTGCCAGCAGCTGGGACAGTGAGCAGTTCTTC.

The rearrangement uses TRBV7-9 and TRBJ2-2; TRBD1 might be the D (5 bases). From germline, CDR1 is SEHNR and CDR2 FQNEAQ (reference sequence). The V end was cut by 1 base, the J end by 6 bases, with 12 bases between. This CDR3 has 15 residues. The CDR3 loop is CASSLGAGHAGELFF. DNA of the CDR3: TGTGCCAGCAGCTTAGGGGCAGGGCACGCCGGGGAGCTGTTTTTT. Full variable domain (rest looked up from reference TRBV7-9 and TRBJ2-2): DTGVSQNPRHKITKRGQNVTFRCDPISEHNRLYWYRQTLGQGPEFLTYFQNEAQLEKSRLLSDRFSAERPKGSFSTLEIQRTEQGDSAMYLCASSLGAGHAGELFFGEGSRLTVL.

V usage is TRBV7-2 and J usage is TRBJ2-4; 11 bases are shared with TRBD2. CDR3 length: 21 amino acids. V lost 5 bases, J lost 5 bases, and 23 bases stayed unmatched. From germline, CDR1 is SGHTA and CDR2 FQGNSA. The CDR3 reads CASSTGTSGRPLLRGENIQYF. The CDR3, as DNA: TGTGCCAGCAGCACGGGGACTAGCGGAAGGCCCCTCCTCCGGGGGGAAAACATTCAGTACTTC.